One and the same sample provided the 12 T cell receptor beta chains below, sequenced in a study of human T cells and chemical hapten exposure. Time point: patch test 2, 6 weeks after DPC sensitization. The treatment is: therapeutic diphenylcyclopropenone sensitization with weekly scalp DPC. TCRdb called the RACE reads again in MiXCR, with one record for every CDR3 protein. The sample holds 70,000 to 95,000 distinct CDR3 sequences, 6.5% to 8.5% seen once. Material: whole blood, obtained in connection with sensitization to the hapten diphenylcyclopropenone (DPC). These TCRs come from a woman aged 25 to 39 with alopecia areata. Some clones in this sample may be carry-over from other donors' samples.

This clonotype has at least ten counts. This chain links TRBV7-2 with TRBJ1-5; no clear D gene. The CDR3 contains 15 residues. The ends were cut back, 1 base at V and 0 bases at J, with 7 bases in the middle. Germline V CDR1 and CDR2: SGHTA, FQGNSA. The CDR3 is CASSLGHSSNQPQHF. CDR3 sequence (DNA): TGTGCCAGCAGCTTAGGGCACAGTAGCAATCAGCCCCAGCATTTT.

In its sample, this clonotype was seen many times. CDR3 nucleotides: TGTGCCAGCAGTGATATACCCCTGGAGACCCAGTACTTC. Protein sequence: CASSDIPLETQYF. This sequence joins TRBV25-1 and TRBJ2-5; unclear D gene. Germline CDR1 MGHDK, CDR2 SYGVNS. The CDR3 sequence is 13 residues long. V lost 3 bases to trimming and J lost 5 bases, with 10 bases between them.

This clonotype has just a few counts. The gene calls are TRBV29-1 and TRBJ2-3; no definite D call. This CDR3 is built from 10 residues. The germline V and J ends were trimmed by 7 bases and 6 bases, with 8 bases remaining between them. Per germline, CDR1 SQVTM and CDR2 ANQGSEA. CDR3 protein: CSASRDTQYF. DNA for the CDR3: TGCAGCGCCTCCCGCGATACGCAGTATTTT.

At least ten counts were recorded for this clonotype. The CDR3 here is CASSATDRAGNTIYF. The CDR3 DNA reads TGTGCCAGCAGTGCCACGGACAGGGCTGGAAACACCATATATTTT. The rearrangement joins TRBV12-3 or TRBV12-4 to TRBJ1-3, with 8 bases matching TRBD1. This CDR3 has 15 amino acids. The V segment lost 5 bases and the J segment 2 bases; nucleotides outside the gene matches: 5.

The rearrangement links TRBV7-3 to TRBJ2-7, with 8 bases fitting TRBD2. Looked up from germline, CDR1 is SGHTA and CDR2 is FQGTGA. The V and J ends lost 2 bases and 4 bases, in that order; junction bases with no gene match: 7. The CDR3 is 15 amino acids. The CDR3 sequence: CASSLAGGRQYEQYF. The DNA of the CDR3 is TGTGCCAGCAGCTTAGCGGGGGGCCGACAGTACGAGCAGTACTTC.

This clonotype was recorded a few times. The chain uses TRBV5-1 and TRBJ2-3; D uncertain. Germline V gene sequence: CDR1 SGHRS, CDR2 YFSETQ. This CDR3 has 15 amino acids. The V gene lost 4 bases and the J gene lost 6 bases, with 18 bases spanning the gap. The CDR3: CASSRPENGVDTQYF. DNA for the CDR3: TGCGCCAGCAGCCGCCCCGAGAACGGTGTTGATACGCAGTATTTT.

This clonotype was found many times. The chain couples TRBV7-2 to TRBJ1-2; 7 bases agree with TRBD1. Per the germline V gene, CDR1 is SGHTA and CDR2 is FQGNSA. The CDR3 is 15 amino acids. V gave up 5 bases and J gave up 0 bases; unmatched junction bases: 6. The CDR3 here is CASSEDRAPNYGYTF. CDR3 nucleotides: TGTGCCAGCAGCGAAGACAGGGCCCCTAACTATGGCTACACCTTC.

The chain joins TRBV30 to TRBJ1-1; a possible D gene is TRBD1 (5 bases). Germline CDR1 is GTSNPN and CDR2 is SVGIG (reference sequence). V gave up 2 bases and J gave up 6 bases, with 7 bases separating them. The CDR3 covers 11 residues. DNA of the CDR3: TGTGCCTGGAGTCCGGGGCCTGAAGCTTTCTTT. As protein: CAWSPGPEAFF. The entire variable domain, with the rest obtained from reference TRBV30 and TRBJ1-1, is as follows: SQTIHQWPATLVQPVGSPLSLECTVEGTSNPNLYWYRQAAGRGLQLLFYSVGIGQISSEVPQNLSASRPQDRQFILSSKKLLLSDSGFYLCAWSPGPEAFFGQGTRLTVV.

There are many counts of this clonotype. The rearrangement uses TRBV6-2 or TRBV6-3 and TRBJ2-1; 13 nucleotides line up with TRBD2. CDR1 is MNHEY, CDR2 SVGEGT, per germline. The V segment lost 6 bases and the J segment 3 bases; nucleotides outside the gene matches: 5. This CDR3 is 16 amino acids long. The CDR3 region has the DNA TGTGCCAGCAGAACTAGCGGGGGGGGGAACTACAATGAGCAGTTCTTC. It is translated as CASRTSGGGNYNEQFF.

This clonotype was observed at least ten times. This chain connects TRBV5-5 to TRBJ2-7; TRBD2 might be the D (5 bases). Per germline, CDR1 SGHKS and CDR2 YYEKEE (reference sequence). V lost 1 base and J 0 bases, leaving 14 bases between the germline ends. This CDR3 is 16 amino acids long. DNA for the CDR3: TGTGCCAGCAGCTTGACCGGACTGGGAAGCTCCTACGAGCAGTACTTC. Translating it yields CASSLTGLGSSYEQYF.

This clonotype was picked up a small number of times. V and J are TRBV19 and TRBJ1-3; D may be TRBD1 (5 bases). Per germline, CDR1 LNHDA and CDR2 SQIVND (reference sequence). Deletions cut 6 bases from V and 0 bases from J, with 15 bases between. The CDR3 loop spans 16 amino acids. The DNA of the CDR3 is TGTGCCAGTAGCCCCCGGGGCATACCCTCTGGAAACACCATATATTTT. Translated, it gives CASSPRGIPSGNTIYF. Supplemented by reference TRBV19 and TRBJ1-3, the full variable domain reads DGGITQSPKYLFRKEGQNVTLSCEQNLNHDAMYWYRQDPGQGLRLIYYSQIVNDFQKGDIAEGYSVSREKKESFPLTVTSAQKNPTAFYLCASSPRGIPSGNTIYFGEGSWLTVV.

This clonotype showed up just a few times. This chain connects TRBV5-1 to TRBJ2-7; the match to TRBD2 covers 12 bases. The CDR3 length is 15 residues. After removal of 0 bases from V and 6 bases from J, the junction contained 4 bases not matched to a gene. Germline loops: CDR1 SGHRS, CDR2 YFSETQ. CDR3 coding DNA: TGCGCCAGCAGCTTGGCGACTAGCGGGGGTAGCGAGCAGTACTTC. This sequence encodes CASSLATSGGSEQYF.